This is a list of T cell receptor beta chains from one sample in a study of T cell repertoires and HLA-DP antigens. Their target antigens are unknown. Sequencing used immunoSEQ multiplex PCR; TCRdb keeps in-frame clones, though not all of them. The table records about 89,000 clones, around 86% of them present only once. The sequencing input was CD4+ T cells from PBMCs. These TCRs come from a man aged 50-60 years in good health and CMV-seronegative. Each CDR3 is given with its conserved first and last residue. A D gene is named only where the DNA matches it firmly. Only part of the rows carry a size: once, few, many, or a class if the clone is expanded.

17 | TRBJ1-5 | - | TRBV5-6 | - | TGTGCCAGCAGCTTGCGCAGGGGAGGGTCGAGCAATCAGCCCCAGCATTTT | CASSLRRGGSSNQPQHF
14 | TRBJ2-7 | - | TRBV21-1 | - | TGTGCCAGCAGCGCTCAAACAGGGGGCTACGAGCAGTACTTC | CASSAQTGGYEQYF
14 | TRBJ2-1 | - | TRBV28 | - | TGTGCCAGCAGTTTCGGGCCCGCCTACAATGAGCAGTTCTTC | CASSFGPAYNEQFF
14 | TRBJ1-2 | - | TRBV28 | - | TGTGCCAGCAGTGGGGGAGGGAATAACTATGGCTACACCTTC | CASSGGGNNYGYTF
15 | TRBJ1-1 | - | TRBV6-1 | once | TGTGCCAGCAGCTTCATCAGCTCCGGGGGCACTGAAGCTTTCTTT | CASSFISSGGTEAFF
14 | TRBJ2-1 | - | TRBV6-1 | - | TGTGCCAGCAGAGCAATTGGATCCTACAATGAGCAGTTCTTC | CASRAIGSYNEQFF
16 | TRBJ2-2 | TRBD2 | TRBV7-6 | - | TGTGCCAGCAGCTTGCGGACTAGCGGAAACACCGGGGAGCTGTTTTTT | CASSLRTSGNTGELFF
16 | TRBJ2-4 | - | TRBV5-4 | - | TGTGCCAGCAGCCGTTCTGCCCTTGGAGCCAAAAACATTCAGTACTTC | CASSRSALGAKNIQYF
19 | TRBJ2-3 | TRBD2 | TRBV28 | - | TGTGCCAGCAGTTTATCTCGGACTAGCGGGGCCTTTAGCACAGATACGCAGTATTTT | CASSLSRTSGAFSTDTQYF
14 | TRBJ2-2 | - | TRBV5-1 | - | TGCGCCAGCAGCTTGGGGGACCTGACCGGGGAGCTGTTTTTT | CASSLGDLTGELFF
16 | TRBJ2-3 | - | TRBV5-1 | - | TGCGCCAGCAGCACGGGACTCCAGAAGAGCACAGATACGCAGTATTTT | CASSTGLQKSTDTQYF
15 | TRBJ1-4 | - | TRBV11-3 | - | TGTGCCAGCAGCTTTCTCTGCAAAATGGGTGAAAAACTGTTTTTT | CASSFLCKMGEKLFF
12 | TRBJ1-2 | - | TRBV25-1 | - | TGTGCCAGCAGTGAACGGGGTTGGGGCTACACCTTC | CASSERGWGYTF
15 | TRBJ2-5 | - | TRBV4-1 | - | TGCGCCAGCAGCCAAGAGTTTGACTCCCAAGAGACCCAGTACTTC | CASSQEFDSQETQYF
16 | TRBJ2-3 | - | TRBV11-3 | - | TGTGCCAGCAGCTTAGGGCACAGAGAAAGCACAGATACGCAGTATTTT | CASSLGHRESTDTQYF
15 | TRBJ1-5 | - | TRBV27 | - | TGTGCCAGCAGTTTAGGGGGGGCTTACAATCAGCCCCAGCATTTT | CASSLGGAYNQPQHF
15 | TRBJ2-7 | TRBD2 | TRBV7-2 | - | TGTGCCAGCAGCTCGATGAGCGGGAGTACCTACGAGCAGTACTTC | CASSSMSGSTYEQYF
14 | TRBJ1-3 | - | TRBV12-5 | - | TGTGCTAGTGGTTTGTCGGGCTCTGGAAACACCATATATTTT | CASGLSGSGNTIYF
12 | TRBJ1-1 | - | TRBV14 | few | TGTGCCAGCAGCATCTCTAACACTGAAGCTTTCTTT | CASSISNTEAFF
15 | TRBJ1-2 | - | TRBV5-6 | - | TGTGCCAGCAGCAAGCCCCTTCCCGAAGAGTATGGCTACACCTTC | CASSKPLPEEYGYTF
15 | TRBJ2-1 | - | TRBV5-1 | - | TGCGCCAGCAGCTTGGAAGCGAGCTCCTACAATGAGCAGTTCTTC | CASSLEASSYNEQFF
13 | TRBJ1-6 | - | TRBV6-5 | - | TGTGCCAGCAGCCCCATAAAGGGGTCACCCCTCCACTTT | CASSPIKGSPLHF
22 | TRBJ2-3 | TRBD1 | TRBV10-3 | - | TGTGCCATCAGTGAACCGTTTAGGTCCCGGAAGACCGGGGACAGGTCCTCAGATACGCAGTATTTT | CAISEPFRSRKTGDRSSDTQYF
11 | TRBJ2-1 | TRBD2 | TRBV25-1 | once | TGTGCCAGCAGGTTAGCGGGGGGGCAGTTCTTC | CASRLAGGQFF
14 | TRBJ2-3 | TRBD1 | TRBV5-1 | - | TGCGCCAGCAGCCGGGACAGGGCAACAGATACGCAGTATTTT | CASSRDRATDTQYF
11 | TRBJ1-3 | - | TRBV29-1 | - | TGCAGCGCCCACTCTGGAAACACCATATATTTT | CSAHSGNTIYF
15 | TRBJ2-2 | - | TRBV5-1 | few | TGCGCCAGCAGCTTGTCGTGGCGGAACACCGGGGAGCTGTTTTTT | CASSLSWRNTGELFF
13 | TRBJ1-2 | - | TRBV28 | - | TGTGCCAGCAGCTTGGACTTTCTTTGGGGCTACACCTTC | CASSLDFLWGYTF
16 | TRBJ2-7 | - | TRBV5-5 | - | TGTGCCAGCAGCTTGGCCGGGGGACAGCCAACCTACGAGCAGTACTTC | CASSLAGGQPTYEQYF
13 | TRBJ1-5 | - | TRBV6-5 | - | TGTGCCAGCAGATGGGGGATAAATCAGCCCCAGCATTTT | CASRWGINQPQHF
15 | TRBJ2-5 | TRBD2 | TRBV6-5 | - | TGTGCCAGCAGCCGAACTAGCGGGGGTCTTGGGACCCAGTACTTC | CASSRTSGGLGTQYF
14 | TRBJ2-2 | - | TRBV18 | - | TGTGCCAGCTCACCACGGCAAAACACCGGGGAGCTGTTTTTT | CASSPRQNTGELFF
15 | TRBJ2-3 | - | TRBV28 | - | TGTGCCAGCAGCCGCCCCCGGGGGAGCACAGATACGCAGTATTTT | CASSRPRGSTDTQYF
15 | TRBJ1-5 | TRBD1 | TRBV7-6 | - | TGTGCCAGCAGACTTGGGACAGTCCCCTATCAGCCCCAGCATTTT | CASRLGTVPYQPQHF
14 | TRBJ2-2 | - | TRBV19 | - | TGTGCCAGTTCCGGGACATTGAACACCGGGGAGCTGTTTTTT | CASSGTLNTGELFF
14 | TRBJ2-7 | - | TRBV18 | - | TGTGCCAGCTCAAAGACAGAGCTAGCCTACGAGCAGTACTTC | CASSKTELAYEQYF
14 | TRBJ1-1 | - | TRBV5-8 | - | TGTGCCAGCAGCTTTACAAGAAGATTCACTGAAGCTTTCTTT | CASSFTRRFTEAFF
12 | TRBJ1-6 | - | TRBV27 | - | TGTGCCAGCAGTGCTAACAGTTCACCCCTCCACTTT | CASSANSSPLHF
15 | TRBJ2-6 | - | TRBV19 | - | TGTGCCAGTAGTATAGCAGGGTCTGGGGCCAACGTCCTGACTTTC | CASSIAGSGANVLTF
16 | TRBJ2-3 | TRBD2 | TRBV9 | - | TGTGCCAGCAGCGACCCGGGACTAGCGGACACAGATACGCAGTATTTT | CASSDPGLADTDTQYF
16 | TRBJ2-2 | - | TRBV7-9 | - | TGTGCCAGCAGCCCAGGGGGGGTAACGAACACCGGGGAGCTGTTTTTT | CASSPGGVTNTGELFF
13 | TRBJ1-1 | - | TRBV6-6 | - | TGTGCCAGCAGTAATGGGCGGAACACTGAAGCTTTCTTT | CASSNGRNTEAFF
13 | TRBJ2-3 | TRBD2 | TRBV2 | - | TGTGCCAGCAGACGACTAGCCCCAGATACGCAGTATTTT | CASRRLAPDTQYF
15 | TRBJ2-4 | - | TRBV10-1 | few | TGCGCCAGCTCTGAGTATGCAGTCGGCAAAAACATTCAGTACTTC | CASSEYAVGKNIQYF
17 | TRBJ1-2 | TRBD1 | TRBV27 | - | TGTGCCCTTCATCACCGGGACAGGGGACCCGGGTCCTATGGCTACACCTTC | CALHHRDRGPGSYGYTF